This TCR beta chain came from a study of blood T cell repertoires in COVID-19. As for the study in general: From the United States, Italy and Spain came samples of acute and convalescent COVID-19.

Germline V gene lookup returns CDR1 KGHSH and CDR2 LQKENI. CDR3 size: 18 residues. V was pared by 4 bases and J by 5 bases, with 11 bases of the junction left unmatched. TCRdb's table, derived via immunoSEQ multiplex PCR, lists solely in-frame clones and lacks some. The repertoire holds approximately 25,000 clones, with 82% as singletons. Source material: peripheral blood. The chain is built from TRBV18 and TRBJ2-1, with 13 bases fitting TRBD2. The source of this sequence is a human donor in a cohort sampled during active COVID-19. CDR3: CASSLIPTSGGPHNEQFF. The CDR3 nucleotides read TGTGCCAGCTCACTAATACCGACTAGCGGGGGGCCTCACAATGAGCAGTTCTTC.